This section outlines one T cell receptor (beta chain) sequence together with its context. The sample comes from a study of T-cell reconstitution after alpha-beta-depleted transplantation in children. Preparing the TCRbeta library involved the use of unique molecular identifiers. TCRdb independently ran MiXCR on the PCR reads; one entry per CDR3 protein. The sample holds 200,000 or so distinct CDR3 sequences, approximately 7% seen once. Trimming stripped 1 base from V and 1 base from J, with 22 bases between. Germline V CDR1 and CDR2: DFQATT, SNEGSKA (reference sequence). The CDR3 spans 18 residues. The sequence was obtained from a boy between 2 and 10 years old with acute lymphoblastic leukemia, due to receive a stem cell transplant. This chain links TRBV20-1 with TRBJ2-5, with D possibly called TRBD1 or TRBD2 (5 bases each). This specimen was PBMCs, taken before TCRalphabeta/CD19-depleted stem cell transplant. The CDR3 DNA reads as TGCAGTGCTAGAGGCCCTATACTTCCGGGACCCACCCAAGAGACCCAGTACTTC. It encodes CSARGPILPGPTQETQYF.